The entry below describes one T cell receptor (beta chain). Its antigen is unidentified. Trimming shortened V by 1 base and J by 7 bases, and 10 bases separated the two germline ends. Germline V gene data show CDR1 as SNHLY and CDR2 as FYNNEI. The CDR3 runs 13 residues. The record originates from a study of post-analysis software for immune sequencing data. Included in the TCR beta cDNA libraries were unique molecular identifiers. Input of about 0.95 to 10 million T cells yielded roughly 530,000 cDNA molecules. TCRdb used MiXCR to reprocess the PCR reads, holding one entry per CDR3 protein. Altogether 740,000 or so distinct CDR3 sequences are present, roughly 50% being singletons, with the ten largest covering approximately 4.5%. Findings and caveats of the study: By F measure, samples from a shared preparation batch strongly co-clustered. Significantly lower normalized Chao1 diversity was seen in multiple sclerosis patients than in controls. In patients, TRBV5-6, TRBV5-1 and TRBV20-1 belonged to five TRBV segments found more frequently than in controls.

Sequencing used blood. This clonotype was obtained from a girl aged 10 to 17 with multiple sclerosis. This sequence joins TRBV2 and TRBJ1-2, with D tentatively TRBD1 (5 bases). DNA of the CDR3: TGTGCCAGCAGTGAAGGGCAGGGAGGTGGCTACACCTTC. Translating gives CASSEGQGGGYTF.